These 19 T cell receptor beta chains came from one sample sequenced in a study of blood T cell repertoires in COVID-19. Some clones are missing from TCRdb's copy, which holds only in-frame ones; the method was immunoSEQ multiplex PCR. The sample includes 150,000 to 200,000 clones, around 90% of them seen just once. Sequenced: peripheral blood. The receptors originated from a man between 35 and 55 years old with active or convalescent COVID-19.

The chain uses TRBV18 and TRBJ2-3, with 9 bases matching TRBD2. Germline trimming cut 3 bases from V and 5 bases from J; bases unmatched to any gene: 3. The germline V gene has CDR1 KGHSH and CDR2 LQKENI. CDR3 length: 14 amino acids. CDR3 DNA sequence: TGTGCCAGCTCACCTGGGACTAGCTTAGATACGCAGTATTTT. It translates to CASSPGTSLDTQYF.

The V gene is TRBV7-2, the J gene TRBJ1-2, with unresolved D. Looked up from germline, CDR1 is SGHTA and CDR2 is FQGNSA. Between the trimmed V and J ends, which lost 5 bases and 2 bases, there was a span of 6 bases. The CDR3 is 12 amino acids. CDR3 coding DNA: TGTGCCAGCAGCCCCTCGAACTATGGCTACACCTTC. This codes for CASSPSNYGYTF.

The gene calls are TRBV11-1 and TRBJ2-3; 7 bases agree with TRBD2. V was clipped by 3 bases and J by 2 bases; unmatched bases: 8. Germline values: CDR1 SGHAT, CDR2 FQDESV (reference sequence). This CDR3 contains 16 residues. CDR3 sequence reads: CASSFVPSGNTDTQYF. CDR3 coding DNA: TGTGCCAGCAGCTTCGTACCCAGCGGGAACACAGATACGCAGTATTTT. The full variable domain, in which reference TRBV11-1 and TRBJ2-3 provide the parts outside the CDR3, is EAEVAQSPRYKITEKSQAVAFWCDPISGHATLYWYRQILGQGPELLVQFQDESVVDDSQLPKDRFSAERLKGVDSTLKIQPAELGDSAMYLCASSFVPSGNTDTQYFGPGTRLTVL.

This chain uses TRBV6-5 with TRBJ1-2, with TRBD1 as a possible D gene (6 bases). CDR1 is MNHEY, CDR2 SVGAGI, per germline. Trimming left V 10 bases short and J 0 bases short, with 12 bases between. This CDR3 is built from 13 residues. In nucleotides, the CDR3 is TGTGCCACAACAGGGCTAGCTAACTATGGCTACACCTTC. Amino acids: CATTGLANYGYTF.

A single count supports this clone. V is TRBV9 and J is TRBJ2-1; TRBD2 might be the D (6 bases). CDR3 length equals 16 residues. Germline CDR1 and CDR2: SGDLS and YYNGEE. Trimming left V 4 bases short and J 2 bases short, with 16 bases between. The CDR3 is CASSTSPRTTYNEQFF. DNA of the CDR3: TGTGCCAGCAGCACTTCTCCTCGGACTACCTACAATGAGCAGTTCTTC. The full variable domain, rest sourced from reference TRBV9 and TRBJ2-1, is DSGVTQTPKHLITATGQRVTLRCSPRSGDLSVYWYQQSLDQGLQFLIQYYNGEERAKGNILERFSAQQFPDLHSELNLSSLELGDSALYFCASSTSPRTTYNEQFFGPGTRLTVL.

This clone occurred once. In nucleotides, the CDR3 is TGTGCCAGCAGTTCCGGGATCGCCTACGAGCAGTACTTC. Translating gives CASSSGIAYEQYF. The chain uses TRBV6-2 or TRBV6-3 and TRBJ2-7, with a weak D call TRBD2 (5 bases). This CDR3 comprises 13 residues. The V end lost 4 bases, the J end lost 2 bases, and 9 bases lay between the germline ends. CDR1 is MNHEY and CDR2 is SVGEGT in the germline V gene.

The chain recombines TRBV18 with TRBJ2-1, with a weak D call TRBD2 (5 bases). Trimming left V 2 bases short and J 2 bases short, with 10 bases between. This CDR3 is built from 15 residues. Per germline, CDR1 KGHSH and CDR2 LQKENI. CDR3: CASSPGRSTYNEQFF. CDR3 bases: TGTGCCAGCTCACCAGGGAGATCCACCTACAATGAGCAGTTCTTC.

J is TRBJ1-5 and V is TRBV30; D gene unclear. V lost 0 bases, J lost 4 bases, and 13 bases lay in between. The CDR3 sequence is 15 residues long. Germline-derived CDR1 and CDR2 are GTSNPN and SVGIG (reference sequence). The CDR3 DNA follows: TGTGCCTGGAGTGTAAGGCAGGTCGCTAATCAGCCCCAGCATTTT. Amino acids: CAWSVRQVANQPQHF.

The chain joins TRBV4-3 to TRBJ2-1; D may be TRBD2 (6 bases). Trimming took 1 base from V and 3 from J, leaving 10 bases between them. Looked up from germline, CDR1 is LGHNA and CDR2 is YSLEER. This CDR3 has 15 amino acids. The CDR3 region has the DNA TGCGCCAGCAGCCAAGCGACCGGGGGCTACAATGAGCAGTTCTTC. Encoded protein: CASSQATGGYNEQFF.

This clone has just one count. The genes are TRBV29-1 and TRBJ1-2; tentatively, D is TRBD1 (5 bases). Germline V gives CDR1 SQVTM, CDR2 ANQGSEA. Trimming shortened V by 0 bases and J by 6 bases, and 17 bases separated the two germline ends. CDR3 length: 15 amino acids. The CDR3 nucleotides read TGCAGCGTTGAAGACTTAACCCGGGGGATCGATGGCTACACCTTC. Amino acids: CSVEDLTRGIDGYTF.

The V call is TRBV7-2, the J call TRBJ2-7, with D possibly matching TRBD2 (5 bases). V was trimmed by 2 bases and J by 3 bases, leaving 11 bases between them. The CDR3 is made up of 14 amino acids. Germline CDR1 SGHTA, CDR2 FQGNSA. CDR3: CASSLLLGDYEQYF. CDR3 sequence (DNA): TGTGCCAGCAGCTTACTGCTGGGAGACTACGAGCAGTACTTC.

The chain employs TRBV6-2 or TRBV6-3 and TRBJ1-1, with a possible D match to TRBD1 (5 bases). With 5 bases removed from V and 6 bases from J, the gap between germline ends came to 10 bases. The CDR3 spans 12 residues. Germline V gene data show CDR1 as MNHEY and CDR2 as SVGEGT. CDR3 coding DNA: TGTGCCAGCAGTCAGGGTAATGCTGAAGCTTTCTTT. This gives the protein CASSQGNAEAFF.

In this sample, this clone turned up a few times. J is TRBJ1-1 and V is TRBV5-5, with D perhaps TRBD1 (5 bases). The V gene's germline CDR1 is SGHKS and CDR2 YYEKEE (reference sequence). Trimming left V 3 bases short and J 1 base short, with 7 bases between. There are 13 residues in the CDR3. This chain's CDR3 is CASSWTPNTEAFF. The CDR3 DNA follows: TGTGCCAGCAGCTGGACACCGAACACTGAAGCTTTCTTT.

The rearrangement links TRBV4-1 to TRBJ2-1; no firm D call. Germline V CDR1 and CDR2: MGHRA, YSYEKL. Trimming removed 3 bases from V and 8 bases from J, with 14 bases in between. The CDR3 covers 14 residues. CDR3 in amino acids: CASSHQASVYEQFF. CDR3 in DNA: TGCGCCAGCAGCCACCAGGCATCGGTATATGAGCAGTTCTTC.

The chain combines TRBV7-2 with TRBJ2-5, with a weak D call TRBD2 (5 bases). This CDR3 is built from 13 residues. The V gene's germline CDR1 is SGHTA and CDR2 FQGNSA. The V and J ends lost 5 bases and 2 bases respectively, with 9 bases between them. CDR3 loop: CASSRGTQETQYF. CDR3 nucleotides: TGTGCCAGCAGCCGGGGAACACAAGAGACCCAGTACTTC.

The chain recombines TRBV28 with TRBJ2-5, with TRBD2 matching 11 bases. The germline V gene has CDR1 MDHEN and CDR2 SYDVKM. V was pared by 8 bases and J by 5 bases, with 13 bases of the junction left unmatched. The CDR3 has 16 amino acids. The CDR3 region is CASRGPLAGAWETQYF. In DNA, the CDR3 is TGTGCCAGCCGAGGGCCACTAGCGGGAGCTTGGGAGACCCAGTACTTC.

J is TRBJ2-7 and V is TRBV29-1, with D possibly matching TRBD2 (6 bases). The CDR3 runs to 15 residues. The ends were cut back, 7 bases at V and 7 bases at J, with 26 bases in the middle. The V gene's germline CDR1 is SQVTM and CDR2 ANQGSEA. The CDR3 DNA reads as TGCAGCGCTAGACCCGGGAAAGGAGGGATATTTGAGCAGTACTTC. Residues: CSARPGKGGIFEQYF.

The chain links TRBV5-1 to TRBJ1-5, with D possibly being TRBD1 (5 bases). Germline V gene sequence: CDR1 SGHRS, CDR2 YFSETQ. The CDR3 has 15 residues. Trimming pared 1 base from V and 6 bases from J, leaving 14 bases between. Written as DNA, the CDR3 is TGCGCCAGCAGCTTGCTCGGGGGTCAGGGTCAGCCCCAGCATTTT. Its protein product is CASSLLGGQGQPQHF.

The chain combines TRBV4-1 with TRBJ2-2, with D maybe TRBD2 (5 bases). The germline V gene encodes CDR1 MGHRA and CDR2 YSYEKL. This CDR3 has 16 amino acids. Trimming removed 1 base from V and 0 bases from J, with 9 bases in between. The CDR3 reads CASSQVQTTNTGELFF. CDR3 coding DNA: TGCGCCAGCAGCCAAGTTCAGACTACGAACACCGGGGAGCTGTTTTTT.